This T cell receptor beta chain was documented in a study of shared clonotypes between healthy human individuals. Study-wide results and limits: In this cohort, only blood was sampled, and tissue repertoires likely differ. A handful of donors showed sharing of approximately 5% of naive CD4 clonotypes.

TCRdb's copy holds only in-frame clones and misses some; the assay was immunoSEQ multiplex PCR. The sample holds 1.5 million to 1.9 million clones, roughly 98% seen once. The V gene lost 1 base and the J gene lost 4 bases, with 5 bases spanning the gap. The germline gives CDR1 SGHTA, CDR2 FQGNSA. CDR3 length equals 13 residues. Concerning this clone: Antigen specificity is unknown. Additional DNA sequences in this sample encode the identical CDR3.

The clonotype was recovered from a man in his thirties or forties in good health. The genes are TRBV7-2 and TRBJ2-1; D is unresolved. What was sequenced was naive CD4+ T cells sorted from blood. The sample's subset: CD45RA+ positively selected. CDR3 protein: CASSLVAYNEQFF. Here the CDR3 DNA reads TGTGCCAGCAGCTTAGTGGCGTACAATGAGCAGTTCTTC. Based on the CDR3 plus reference TRBV7-2 and TRBJ2-1, the full variable domain is GAGVSQSPSNKVTEKGKDVELRCDPISGHTALYWYRQSLGQGLEFLIYFQGNSAPDKSGLPSDRFSAERTGGSVSTLTIQRTQQEDSAVYLCASSLVAYNEQFFGPGTRLTVL.